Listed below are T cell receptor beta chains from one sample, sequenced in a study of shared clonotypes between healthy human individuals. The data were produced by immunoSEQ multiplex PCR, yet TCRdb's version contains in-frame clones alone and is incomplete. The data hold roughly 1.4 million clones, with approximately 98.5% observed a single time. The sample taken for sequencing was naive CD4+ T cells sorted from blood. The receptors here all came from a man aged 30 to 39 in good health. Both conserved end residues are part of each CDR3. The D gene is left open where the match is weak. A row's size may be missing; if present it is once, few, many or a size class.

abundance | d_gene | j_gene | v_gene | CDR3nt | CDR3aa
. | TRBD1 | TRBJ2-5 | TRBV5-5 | TGTGCCAGCAGCCCCTGGGGACAGCCCCAAGAGACCCAGTACTTC | CASSPWGQPQETQYF
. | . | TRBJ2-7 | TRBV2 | TGTGCCAGCAGTGAACCGGGCGAGCAGTACTTC | CASSEPGEQYF
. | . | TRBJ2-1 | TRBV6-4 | TGTGCCAGCAAACTCGAGGGGGGGCTCGGTGAGCAGTTCTTC | CASKLEGGLGEQFF
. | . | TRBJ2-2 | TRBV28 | TGTGCCAGCAGTTTGTTCAGGGGATCGAACACCGGGGAGCTGTTTTTT | CASSLFRGSNTGELFF
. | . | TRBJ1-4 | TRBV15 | TGTGCCACCAGCCGGGGAGGGGCAGGTGAAAAACTGTTTTTT | CATSRGGAGEKLFF
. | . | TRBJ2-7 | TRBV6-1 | TGTGCCAGCAGTGAAGCGTCAAGTAGATCTCCCTACGAGCAGTACTTC | CASSEASSRSPYEQYF
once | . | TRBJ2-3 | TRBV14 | TGTGCCAGCAGCCCCTGGCCGGAGGCAGATACGCAGTATTTT | CASSPWPEADTQYF
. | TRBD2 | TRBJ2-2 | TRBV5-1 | TGCGCCAGCAGCTTGGAGCGGGAGGGGTCCGGGGAGCTGTTTTTT | CASSLEREGSGELFF
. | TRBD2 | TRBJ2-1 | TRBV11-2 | TGTGCCAGCTCTGGACTAGCGGGAGAATGGGAGCAGTTCTTC | CASSGLAGEWEQFF
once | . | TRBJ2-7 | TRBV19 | TGTGCCAGTAGTTCTCACCTTGACAGAGCAATCTACGAGCAGTACTTC | CASSSHLDRAIYEQYF
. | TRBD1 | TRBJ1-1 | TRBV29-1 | TGCAGCGCTGTGGGACAGATCAACACTGAAGCTTTCTTT | CSAVGQINTEAFF
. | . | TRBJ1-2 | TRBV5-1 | TGCGCCAGCAGCTTGTTTGGTGAAGGGCATGGCTACACCTTC | CASSLFGEGHGYTF
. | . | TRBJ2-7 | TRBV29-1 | TGCAGCGTTGCGCGGGACAGCCGCTACGAGCAGTACTTC | CSVARDSRYEQYF
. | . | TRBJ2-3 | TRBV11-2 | TGTGCCAGCAGCTTAGGCGTAGGTGCAGATACGCAGTATTTT | CASSLGVGADTQYF
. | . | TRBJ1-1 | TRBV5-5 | TGTGCCAGCAGCCGGGACCGGAACACTGAAGCTTTCTTT | CASSRDRNTEAFF
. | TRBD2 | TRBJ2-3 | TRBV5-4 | TGTGCCAGCAGCTTGGATCCCGAGCGGGGCACGCAGTATTTT | CASSLDPERGTQYF
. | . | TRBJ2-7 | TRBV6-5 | TGTGCCAGCAGTTACAGTTCCGAGCAGTACTTC | CASSYSSEQYF
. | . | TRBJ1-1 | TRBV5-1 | TGCGCCAGCAGCCAACAGGGTTTCGCTGAAGCTTTCTTT | CASSQQGFAEAFF
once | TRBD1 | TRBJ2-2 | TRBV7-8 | TGTGCCAGCAGGGACAGGGCCACCGGGGAGCTGTTTTTT | CASRDRATGELFF
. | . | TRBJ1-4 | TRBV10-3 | TGTGCCACCGCCGCCGCAACTAATGAAAAACTGTTTTTT | CATAAATNEKLFF
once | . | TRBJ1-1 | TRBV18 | TGTGCCAGCTCATCAACAGGGCGGGGATTGAACACTGAAGCTTTCTTT | CASSSTGRGLNTEAFF
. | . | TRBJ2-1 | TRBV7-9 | TGTGCCAGCAGCTTATATGGTGGGAGAGGGACCTACAATGAGCAGTTCTTC | CASSLYGGRGTYNEQFF
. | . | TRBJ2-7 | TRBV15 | TGTGCCACCAGCAGAGCCGGCCTCAGCTCCTACGAGCAGTACTTC | CATSRAGLSSYEQYF
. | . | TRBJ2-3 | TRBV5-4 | TGTGCCAGCAGCCCAGGGTGGCGTTCCACAGATACGCAGTATTTT | CASSPGWRSTDTQYF
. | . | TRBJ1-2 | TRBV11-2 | TGTGCCAGCAGCTCCGGACAGCTAAACTATGGCTACACCTTC | CASSSGQLNYGYTF